The 27 T cell receptor beta chains below come from one sample, sequenced in a study of T cell repertoires and HLA-DP antigens. Profiling relied on immunoSEQ multiplex PCR, and the TCRdb table lists in-frame clones only, not all of them. The sample has approximately 90,000 clones, approximately 89% seen once. No antigens are known for them. The sequencing sample was made of CD4+ T cells from PBMCs. The source of these receptors is a man over 45 in good health and CMV-seronegative.

The V call is TRBV20-1, the J call TRBJ1-2; D is undetermined. This CDR3 has 11 residues. Trimming took off 5 bases at V and 7 bases at J, with 11 bases between the two ends. Germline CDR1 reads DFQATT; CDR2 reads SNEGSKA (reference sequence). The CDR3, as DNA: TGCAGTGCTTGGAGGGAGGGTGGCTACACCTTC. It yields the protein CSAWREGGYTF.

This CDR3 is CASSLRFALDRGNIQYF. CDR3 sequence (DNA): TGTGCCAGCAGTTTACGGTTTGCGTTAGACAGGGGAAACATTCAGTACTTC. V usage is TRBV28 and J usage is TRBJ2-4; 8 nucleotides line up with TRBD1. Unmatched junction bases numbered 12, after V lost 2 bases and J lost 6 bases. CDR3 length equals 17 residues. The germline CDR1 and CDR2 sequences are MDHEN and SYDVKM.

This clone was found once. The rearrangement uses TRBV7-9 and TRBJ2-7; 7 nucleotides line up with TRBD1. Germline loops: CDR1 SEHNR, CDR2 FQNEAQ (reference sequence). V gave up 10 bases and J gave up 5 bases; unmatched junction bases: 8. This CDR3 is built from 12 residues. As DNA, the CDR3 is TGTGCCACTCAAGGGGGCGGCGACGAGCAGTACTTC. Amino acids: CATQGGGDEQYF.

The chain is built from TRBV7-8 and TRBJ2-7; TRBD2 agrees at 10 bases. CDR3 length: 16 residues. Germline V lookup: CDR1 SGHVS, CDR2 FQNEAQ. With V trimmed by 5 bases and J by 3 bases, 10 bases remained unmatched. For the CDR3, the DNA is TGTGCCAGCAGCCCAGGTGTAGTAGCGGGGGGCTACGAGCAGTACTTC. It codes for CASSPGVVAGGYEQYF.

This chain connects TRBV5-1 to TRBJ2-5; D remains ambiguous. From germline, CDR1 is SGHRS and CDR2 YFSETQ. Trimming took 0 bases from V and 4 from J, leaving 7 bases between them. CDR3 length equals 13 residues. The CDR3 DNA reads TGCGCCAGCAGCTTGGCCAAGTCAGAGACCCAGTACTTC. Its translation: CASSLAKSETQYF.

This chain links TRBV7-2 with TRBJ2-1; 7 bases align to TRBD2. The germline V gene has CDR1 SGHTA and CDR2 FQGNSA. V lost 5 bases to trimming and J lost 9 bases; unmatched junction nucleotides: 4. The CDR3 spans 12 residues. The CDR3 spells CASSPGLGEQFF. The DNA of the CDR3 is TGTGCCAGCAGCCCAGGACTAGGTGAGCAGTTCTTC.

This rearrangement joins TRBV7-9 to TRBJ2-3, with 8 bases fitting TRBD2. Losses at the gene ends were 6 bases for V and 3 bases for J; bases not matched to a gene: 8. Germline V gives CDR1 SEHNR, CDR2 FQNEAQ (reference sequence). This CDR3 has 15 amino acids. CDR3 region: CASSQAGTRTDTQYF. The DNA for the CDR3 is TGTGCCAGCAGTCAAGCCGGGACTAGAACAGATACGCAGTATTTT.

The rearrangement joins TRBV6-5 to TRBJ2-3; D unclear. CDR1 is MNHEY and CDR2 is SVGAGI in the germline V gene. The CDR3 is 16 amino acids. V gave up 3 bases and J gave up 2 bases, with 15 bases separating them. The CDR3, as DNA: TGTGCCAGCAGTTATCGACTCCAAGCCTCCACAGATACGCAGTATTTT. Residues: CASSYRLQASTDTQYF.

The chain carries TRBV30 and TRBJ2-5; D remains unclear. CDR3 length: 11 amino acids. V dropped 0 bases and J dropped 5 bases, with 4 bases sitting between them. CDR1 GTSNPN and CDR2 SVGIG come from the germline V gene (reference sequence). CDR3 DNA sequence: TGTGCCTGGAGTGTAAGGGAGACCCAGTACTTC. It translates to CAWSVRETQYF.

The count of this clone is one. The chain is built from TRBV6-5 and TRBJ1-2, with TRBD1 as a possible D gene (6 bases). CDR3 length: 13 amino acids. Per the germline V gene, CDR1 is MNHEY and CDR2 is SVGAGI. With 6 bases removed from V and 3 bases from J, the gap between germline ends came to 11 bases. CDR3 DNA: TGTGCCAGCAGGTGGACAGTTGACTATGGCTACACCTTC. Amino acids: CASRWTVDYGYTF.

The rearrangement uses TRBV4-3 and TRBJ1-3, with 7 bases aligning to TRBD1. The CDR3 is 14 amino acids. Germline CDR1 and CDR2: LGHNA and YSLEER. Trimming took 5 bases from V and 7 from J; bases not matched to a gene: 8. This chain's CDR3 is CASSNRQGSNTIYF. CDR3 in DNA: TGCGCCAGCAGCAACCGACAGGGCTCGAACACCATATATTTT.

The genes are TRBV7-2 and TRBJ1-5; the D is unclear. Between the trimmed V and J ends, which lost 1 base and 4 bases, there was a span of 8 bases. The germline CDR1 and CDR2 sequences are SGHTA and FQGNSA. This CDR3 region has 14 residues. The CDR3 DNA is TGTGCCAGCAGCTTAGGCAGTACTAATCAGCCCCAGCATTTT. This sequence encodes CASSLGSTNQPQHF.

This clone was counted a single time. The chain recombines TRBV5-4 with TRBJ2-2; D ambiguous. Germline V gene data show CDR1 as SGHNT and CDR2 as YYREEE (reference sequence). Trimming left V 5 bases short and J 0 bases short, with 11 bases between. The CDR3 consists of 15 residues. The CDR3 spells CASRSELSNTGELFF. The CDR3 region has the DNA TGTGCCAGCAGATCAGAACTCTCGAACACCGGGGAGCTGTTTTTT.

V and J are TRBV6-5 and TRBJ2-4; tentative D call: TRBD2 (6 bases). The CDR3 extends over 15 amino acids. Germline CDR1 is MNHEY and CDR2 is SVGAGI. Trimming left V 0 bases short and J 6 bases short, with 12 bases between. In DNA form, the CDR3 reads TGTGCCAGCAGTTACTCGCAGCGGGTGAGAAACATTCAGTACTTC. This translates into CASSYSQRVRNIQYF.

This chain joins TRBV5-8 and TRBJ2-1; 7 bases are shared with TRBD2. The germline gives CDR1 SGHTS, CDR2 YDEGEE. Trimming took 1 base from V and 8 from J; bases not matched to a gene: 9. The CDR3 is 15 residues long. CDR3 DNA: TGTGCCAGCAGCTTGATGGGTCGCGGGAGCGATGAGCAGTTCTTC. This translates into CASSLMGRGSDEQFF.

CDR3 nucleotides: TGTGCCAGCAGCGCCGACCTCGGAGGGGGCGGCGATGGCTACACCTTC. It is translated as CASSADLGGGGDGYTF. The chain uses TRBV9 and TRBJ1-2; 7 bases agree with TRBD1. V shed 3 bases and J 6 bases; nucleotides not matched to a gene: 14. The CDR3 spans 16 residues. Germline lookup yields CDR1 SGDLS and CDR2 YYNGEE.

The chain employs TRBV5-6 and TRBJ1-5; 7 nucleotides line up with TRBD1. From germline, CDR1 is SGHDT and CDR2 YYEEEE. V gave up 1 base and J gave up 1 base; unmatched junction bases: 8. The CDR3 runs to 17 residues. CDR3 amino acids: CASSLFSGGESNQPQHF. CDR3 sequence (DNA): TGTGCCAGCAGCTTGTTTTCAGGGGGTGAGAGCAATCAGCCCCAGCATTTT.

The genes are TRBV6-1 and TRBJ2-3; 7 nucleotides line up with TRBD2. The CDR3 runs to 15 residues. Trimming took 4 bases from V and 2 from J; bases not matched to a gene: 6. Germline V gives CDR1 MNHNS, CDR2 SASEGT. In DNA form, the CDR3 reads TGTGCCAGCAGTGGCCCCGGGACTAACACAGATACGCAGTATTTT. Translated: CASSGPGTNTDTQYF.

The V call is TRBV15, the J call TRBJ2-3; D is unclear. The CDR3 has 13 amino acids. Deletions cut 0 bases from V and 5 bases from J, with 6 bases between. Germline-derived CDR1 and CDR2 are LNHNV and YYDKDF (reference sequence). CDR3 nucleotides: TGTGCCACCAGCAGAGATTTGGGAGATACGCAGTATTTT. Translating gives CATSRDLGDTQYF.

The V and J genes are TRBV5-4 and TRBJ1-1; D may be TRBD1 (5 bases). The CDR3 runs to 13 residues. Germline V CDR1 and CDR2: SGHNT, YYREEE (reference sequence). V lost 5 bases and J lost 1, with 9 bases in between. CDR3 protein: CASSKGQNTEAFF. DNA for the CDR3: TGTGCCAGCAGTAAGGGGCAGAACACTGAAGCTTTCTTT.

This sequence joins TRBV2 and TRBJ1-4; D perhaps matches TRBD1 (6 bases). V lost 6 bases to trimming and J lost 8 bases, with 19 bases between them. The germline V gene has CDR1 SNHLY and CDR2 FYNNEI. The CDR3 runs 15 residues. The CDR3: CASSRRQGPSEKLFF. The CDR3 DNA reads as TGTGCCAGCAGCCGGCGGCAGGGGCCCTCGGAAAAACTGTTTTTT. Complete variable domain (other parts from reference TRBV2 and TRBJ1-4): EPEVTQTPSHQVTQMGQEVILRCVPISNHLYFYWYRQILGQKVEFLVSFYNNEISEKSEIFDDQFSVERPDGSNFTLKIRSTKLEDSAMYFCASSRRQGPSEKLFFGSGTQLSVL.

The chain uses TRBV7-2 and TRBJ1-2; no firm D call. Between the trimmed V and J ends, which lost 5 bases and 8 bases, there was a span of 15 bases. There are 13 residues in the CDR3. Looked up from germline, CDR1 is SGHTA and CDR2 is FQGNSA. The CDR3 is CASSLQYAHGYTF. CDR3 in DNA: TGTGCCAGCAGCCTACAGTACGCCCACGGCTACACCTTC.

This sequence joins TRBV6-6 and TRBJ2-7, with 10 bases aligning to TRBD1. The length of the CDR3 is 15 residues. With 7 bases clipped from V and 1 base from J, the junction kept 7 bases outside the gene matches. Per germline, CDR1 MNHNY and CDR2 SVGAGI (reference sequence). The CDR3 region is CASNPRQGASYEQYF. For the CDR3, the DNA is TGTGCCAGCAACCCGAGACAGGGGGCTTCCTACGAGCAGTACTTC.

The CDR3, as DNA: TGTGCCAGTAGTCCTACTAGTTATCATTCCTACAATGAGCAGTTCTTC. Translated: CASSPTSYHSYNEQFF. The genes are TRBV19 and TRBJ2-1, with D tentatively TRBD2 (5 bases). Trimming left V 5 bases short and J 1 base short, with 15 bases between. This CDR3 region has 16 residues. The germline gives CDR1 LNHDA, CDR2 SQIVND (reference sequence).

This clone was recorded a few times. The gene calls are TRBV15 and TRBJ1-1; D might be TRBD1 (5 bases). There are 16 residues in the CDR3. Trimming stripped 5 bases from V and 2 bases from J, with 18 bases between. Germline V gene lookup returns CDR1 LNHNV and CDR2 YYDKDF (reference sequence). The CDR3 protein is CATSSGTLGINTEAFF. CDR3 DNA sequence: TGTGCCACCAGCTCTGGGACCCTGGGAATTAACACTGAAGCTTTCTTT.

V is TRBV13 and J is TRBJ2-5, with TRBD2 matching 7 bases. The germline V gene has CDR1 PRHDT and CDR2 FYEKMQ (reference sequence). V lost 1 base and J lost 4; bases outside the gene matches: 15. The CDR3 is 18 amino acids. CDR3 amino acids: CASSLVGSSGLSRETQYF. As DNA, the CDR3 is TGTGCCAGCAGCTTAGTTGGAAGTAGCGGGTTAAGTAGAGAGACCCAGTACTTC.

The chain uses TRBV21-1 and TRBJ2-2; the table's TRBD2 call for D was not verified on the DNA. TRBV21-1 is flagged as a pseudogene. The CDR3 sequence is 19 residues long. The DNA of the CDR3 is TGTGCCAGCAGCAAAGGGACTAGCGGGATCACTCAATGTCCGGGGGAGCTGTTTTTT. Its protein product is CASSKGTSGITQCPGELFF.